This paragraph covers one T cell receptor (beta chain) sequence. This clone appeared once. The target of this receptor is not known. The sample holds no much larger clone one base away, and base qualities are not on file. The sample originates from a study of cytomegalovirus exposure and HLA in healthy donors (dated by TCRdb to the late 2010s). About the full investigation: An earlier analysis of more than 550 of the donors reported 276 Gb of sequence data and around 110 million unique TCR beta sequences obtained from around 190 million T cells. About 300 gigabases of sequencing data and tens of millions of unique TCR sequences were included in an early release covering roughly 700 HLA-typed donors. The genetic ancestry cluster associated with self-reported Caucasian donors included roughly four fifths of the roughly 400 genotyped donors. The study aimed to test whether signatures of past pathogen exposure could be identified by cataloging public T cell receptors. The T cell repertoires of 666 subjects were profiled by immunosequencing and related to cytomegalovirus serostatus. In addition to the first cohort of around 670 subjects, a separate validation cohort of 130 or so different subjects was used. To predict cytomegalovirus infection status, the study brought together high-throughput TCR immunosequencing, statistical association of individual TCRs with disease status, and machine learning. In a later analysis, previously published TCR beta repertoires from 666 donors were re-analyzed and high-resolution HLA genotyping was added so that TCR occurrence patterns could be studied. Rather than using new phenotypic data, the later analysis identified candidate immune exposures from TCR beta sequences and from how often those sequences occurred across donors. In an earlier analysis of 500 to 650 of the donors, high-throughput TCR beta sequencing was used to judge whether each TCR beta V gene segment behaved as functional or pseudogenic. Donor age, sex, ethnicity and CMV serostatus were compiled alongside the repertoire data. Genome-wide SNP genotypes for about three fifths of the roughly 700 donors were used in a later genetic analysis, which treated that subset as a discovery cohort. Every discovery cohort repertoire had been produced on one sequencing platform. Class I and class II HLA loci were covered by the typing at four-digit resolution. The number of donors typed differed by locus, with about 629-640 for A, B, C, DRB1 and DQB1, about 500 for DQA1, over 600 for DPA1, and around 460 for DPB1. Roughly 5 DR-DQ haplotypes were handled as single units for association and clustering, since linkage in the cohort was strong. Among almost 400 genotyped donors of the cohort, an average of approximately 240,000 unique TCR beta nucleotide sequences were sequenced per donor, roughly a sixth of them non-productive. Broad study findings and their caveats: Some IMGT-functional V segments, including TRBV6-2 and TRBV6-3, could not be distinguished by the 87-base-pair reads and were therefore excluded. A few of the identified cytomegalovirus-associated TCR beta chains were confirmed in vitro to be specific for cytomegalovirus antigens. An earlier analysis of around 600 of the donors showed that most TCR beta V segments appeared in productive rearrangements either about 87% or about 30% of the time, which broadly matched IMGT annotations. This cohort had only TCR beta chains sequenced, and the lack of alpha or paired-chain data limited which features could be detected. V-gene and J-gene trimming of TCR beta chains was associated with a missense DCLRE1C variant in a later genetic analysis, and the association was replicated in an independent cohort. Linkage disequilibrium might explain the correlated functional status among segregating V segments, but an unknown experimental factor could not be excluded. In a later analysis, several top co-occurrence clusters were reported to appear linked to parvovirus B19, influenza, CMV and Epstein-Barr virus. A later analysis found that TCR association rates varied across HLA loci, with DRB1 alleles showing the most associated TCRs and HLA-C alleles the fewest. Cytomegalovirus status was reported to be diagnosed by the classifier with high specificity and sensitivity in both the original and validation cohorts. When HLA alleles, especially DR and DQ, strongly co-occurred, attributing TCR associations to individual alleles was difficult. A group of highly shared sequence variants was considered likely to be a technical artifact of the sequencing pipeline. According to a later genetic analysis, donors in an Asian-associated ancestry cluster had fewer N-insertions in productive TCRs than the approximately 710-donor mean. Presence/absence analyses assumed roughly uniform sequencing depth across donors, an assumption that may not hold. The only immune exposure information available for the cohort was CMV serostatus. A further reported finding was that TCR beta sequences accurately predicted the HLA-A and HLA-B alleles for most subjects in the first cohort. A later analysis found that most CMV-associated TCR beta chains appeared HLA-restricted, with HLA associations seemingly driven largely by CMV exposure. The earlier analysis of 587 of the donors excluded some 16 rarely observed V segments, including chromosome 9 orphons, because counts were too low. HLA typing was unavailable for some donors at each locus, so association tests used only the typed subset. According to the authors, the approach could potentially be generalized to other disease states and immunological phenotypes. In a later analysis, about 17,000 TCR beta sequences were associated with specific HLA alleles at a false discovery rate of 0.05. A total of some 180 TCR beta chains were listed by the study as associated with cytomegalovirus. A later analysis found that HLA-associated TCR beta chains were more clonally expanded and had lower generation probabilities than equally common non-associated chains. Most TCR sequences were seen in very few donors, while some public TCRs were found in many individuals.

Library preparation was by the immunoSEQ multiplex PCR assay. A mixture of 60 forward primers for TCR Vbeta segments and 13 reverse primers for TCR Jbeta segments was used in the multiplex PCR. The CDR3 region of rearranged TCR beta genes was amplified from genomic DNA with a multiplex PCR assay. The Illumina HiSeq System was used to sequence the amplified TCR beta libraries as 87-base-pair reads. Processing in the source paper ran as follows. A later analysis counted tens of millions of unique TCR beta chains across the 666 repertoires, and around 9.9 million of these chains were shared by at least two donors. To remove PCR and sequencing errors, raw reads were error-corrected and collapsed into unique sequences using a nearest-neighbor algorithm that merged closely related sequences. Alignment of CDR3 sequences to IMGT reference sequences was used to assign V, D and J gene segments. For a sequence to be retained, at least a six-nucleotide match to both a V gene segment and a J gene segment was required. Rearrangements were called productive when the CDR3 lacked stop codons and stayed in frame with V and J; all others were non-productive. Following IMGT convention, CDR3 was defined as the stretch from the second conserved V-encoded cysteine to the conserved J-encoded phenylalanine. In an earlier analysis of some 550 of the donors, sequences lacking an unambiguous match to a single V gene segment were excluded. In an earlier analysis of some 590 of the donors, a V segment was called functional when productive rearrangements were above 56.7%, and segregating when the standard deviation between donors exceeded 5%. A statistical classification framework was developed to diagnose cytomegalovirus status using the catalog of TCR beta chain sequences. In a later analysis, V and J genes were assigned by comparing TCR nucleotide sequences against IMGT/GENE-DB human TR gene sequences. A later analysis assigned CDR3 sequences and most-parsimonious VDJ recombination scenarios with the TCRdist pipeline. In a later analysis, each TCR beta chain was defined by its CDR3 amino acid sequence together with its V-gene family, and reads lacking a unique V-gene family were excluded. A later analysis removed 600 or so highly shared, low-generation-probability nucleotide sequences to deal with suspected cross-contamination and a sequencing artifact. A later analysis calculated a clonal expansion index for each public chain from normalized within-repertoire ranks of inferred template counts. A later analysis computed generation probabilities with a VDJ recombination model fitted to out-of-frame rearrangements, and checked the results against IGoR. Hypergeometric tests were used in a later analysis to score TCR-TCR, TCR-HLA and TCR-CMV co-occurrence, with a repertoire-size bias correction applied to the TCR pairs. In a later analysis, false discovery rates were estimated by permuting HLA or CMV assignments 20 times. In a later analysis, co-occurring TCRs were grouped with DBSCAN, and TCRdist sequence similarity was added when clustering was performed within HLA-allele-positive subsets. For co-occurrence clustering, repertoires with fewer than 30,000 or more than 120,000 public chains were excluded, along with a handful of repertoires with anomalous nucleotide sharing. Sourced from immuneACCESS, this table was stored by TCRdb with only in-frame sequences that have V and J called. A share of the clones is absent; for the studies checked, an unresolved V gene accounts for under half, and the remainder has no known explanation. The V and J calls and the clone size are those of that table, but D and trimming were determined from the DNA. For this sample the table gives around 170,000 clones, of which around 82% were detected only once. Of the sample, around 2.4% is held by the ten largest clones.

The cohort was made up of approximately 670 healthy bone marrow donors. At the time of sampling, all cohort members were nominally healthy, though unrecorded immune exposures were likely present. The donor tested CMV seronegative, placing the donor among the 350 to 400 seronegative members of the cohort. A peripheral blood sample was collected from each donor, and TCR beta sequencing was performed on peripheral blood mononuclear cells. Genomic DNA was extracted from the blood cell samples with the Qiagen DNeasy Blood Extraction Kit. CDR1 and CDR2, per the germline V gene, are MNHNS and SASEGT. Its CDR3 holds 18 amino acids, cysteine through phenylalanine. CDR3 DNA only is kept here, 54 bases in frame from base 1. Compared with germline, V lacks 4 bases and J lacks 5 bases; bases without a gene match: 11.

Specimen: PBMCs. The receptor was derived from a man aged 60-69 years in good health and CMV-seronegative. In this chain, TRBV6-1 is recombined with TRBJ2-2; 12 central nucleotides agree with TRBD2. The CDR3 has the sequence CASSADLLAGGITGELFF. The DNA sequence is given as TGTGCCAGCAGTGCAGATTTACTAGCGGGAGGAATTACCGGGGAGCTGTTTTTT.